The entry below gives a single TCR beta chain sequence along with its context. This clonotype counts as medium-sized (0.01 to 0.1%). Its antigen specificity is not known. No quality values exist for individual bases; no much larger clone is one base distant. The library was obtained by PCR. Sequencing was carried out with an Illumina HiSeq 2000. The public reads were reprocessed in TCRdb via fastp at Q25 and MiXCR, keeping in-frame beta chains. One record per CDR3 amino acid sequence lists the most common genes and DNA. Present in this sample are 15,000 to 18,000 distinct CDR3 sequences, around half of which were seen just once. The ten largest clones capture approximately 34% of the sample. This sample is part of a study of tumor-infiltrating lymphocytes in oesophageal squamous cell carcinoma listed by TCRdb under 2016. V loses 5 bases at its end and J loses 4 bases; junction bases beyond the gene matches: 8. The CDR3 spans 15 residues, from the cysteine through the phenylalanine. Just CDR3 DNA is preserved here, 45 bases in frame from base 1. From the germline V gene, CDR1 is SGHVS and CDR2 is FQNEAQ.

This sequence originates from a female donor with esophageal squamous cell carcinoma. The sample taken for sequencing was esophageal tumor tissue. The V gene is TRBV7-8 and the J gene is TRBJ2-7, with 10 bases aligning to TRBD1. The CDR3 corresponds to CASSPRGQGIYEQYF. The sequenced DNA: TGTGCCAGCAGCCCGAGGGGACAGGGGATATACGAGCAGTACTTC.